A single sample gave rise to the 10 T cell receptor beta chains below, sequenced in a study of HIV-infected patients and healthy controls. TCRdb fed the 5' RACE reads into MiXCR, producing one record per CDR3 protein. This table has tens of thousands of distinct CDR3 sequences, less than 20% appearing once. The sequencing sample was made of CD4+ T cells from blood. Source of these receptors: a human donor in good health.

This rearrangement joins TRBV6-5 to TRBJ2-7, with D maybe TRBD1 (6 bases). Germline V gene lookup returns CDR1 MNHEY and CDR2 SVGAGI. The length of the CDR3 is 14 residues. The V gene lost 5 bases and the J gene lost 5 bases, with 16 bases spanning the gap. The CDR3 loop is CASSPTRGVNEQYF. The CDR3 bases are TGTGCCAGCAGTCCTACCAGGGGCGTGAACGAGCAGTACTTC.

This clonotype was seen repeatedly, ten times or more. The V call is TRBV5-1, the J call TRBJ2-7; perhaps TRBD2 as D (6 bases). Germline lookup yields CDR1 SGHRS and CDR2 YFSETQ. Trimming removed 0 bases from V and 2 bases from J, with 12 bases in between. This CDR3 has 15 residues. The CDR3 reads CASSLGGLWTYEQYF. The CDR3 coding sequence is TGCGCCAGCAGCTTGGGGGGACTTTGGACCTACGAGCAGTACTTC.

This clonotype has ten or more counts. The chain carries TRBV12-3 or TRBV12-4 and TRBJ2-1; 11 positions match TRBD2. J lost 7 bases, V lost 2 bases, and 7 bases had no gene match. The CDR3 covers 16 residues. The CDR3 DNA reads TGTGCCAGCAGTTTAAGTCTAGCGGGAGGTTGGAATGAGCAGTTCTTC. This sequence encodes CASSLSLAGGWNEQFF.

A single count supports this clonotype. The chain links TRBV14 to TRBJ2-7, with no clear D. The CDR3 spans 13 residues. Trimming shortened V by 1 base and J by 5 bases, and 9 bases separated the two germline ends. The germline V gene encodes CDR1 SGHDN and CDR2 FVKESK. CDR3 region: CASSQVAGNEQYF. The CDR3 bases are TGTGCCAGCAGCCAAGTCGCAGGCAACGAGCAGTACTTC.

The sample holds many counts of this clonotype. This chain connects TRBV5-1 to TRBJ1-1, with 7 positions matching TRBD1. Per the germline V gene, CDR1 is SGHRS and CDR2 is YFSETQ. J was trimmed by 1 base and V by 4 bases; bases with no gene match: 1. The CDR3 length is 13 residues. CDR3 DNA: TGCGCCAGCAGCCGACAGGGGAACACTGAAGCTTTCTTT. Amino acids: CASSRQGNTEAFF.

The CDR3 nucleotides read TGTGCCTGGAAGAGGGGGGGCACCGGGGAGCTGTTTTTT. This sequence encodes CAWKRGGTGELFF. The chain links TRBV30 to TRBJ2-2; perhaps TRBD2 as D (7 bases). The CDR3 has 13 amino acids. Germline V gene data show CDR1 as GTSNPN and CDR2 as SVGIG (reference sequence). V was trimmed by 4 bases and J by 4 bases, leaving 10 bases between them.

This chain uses TRBV20-1 with TRBJ2-7, with no clear D. This CDR3 spans 13 amino acids. With 5 bases removed from V and 0 bases from J, the gap between germline ends came to 11 bases. Germline-derived CDR1 and CDR2 are DFQATT and SNEGSKA (reference sequence). For the CDR3, the DNA is TGCAGTGCTTGGACCCGGAGCTCCTACGAGCAGTACTTC. Its protein product is CSAWTRSSYEQYF.

Details on this clonotype: A much larger clone lies one base from this, so it may be a read error. The chain joins TRBV4-1 to TRBJ1-6; D perhaps matches TRBD1 (5 bases). Trimming left V 3 bases short and J 4 bases short, with 10 bases between. The CDR3 consists of 15 residues. Germline CDR1 is MGHRA and CDR2 is YSYEKL. In nucleotides, the CDR3 is TGCGCCAGCAGCCATACCCCAGGGTATAATTCACCCCTCCACTTT. Translation gives CASSHTPGYNSPLHF.

A word on this clonotype: Germline and junction disagree at one end, which may indicate a read error. The V call is TRBV7-7, the J call TRBJ2-1; 9 nucleotides align to TRBD2. This CDR3 has 19 residues. Germline CDR1 is SSHAT and CDR2 is FNYEAQ (reference sequence). CDR3 nucleotides: TGTGCTAGCAGCTCCGGCCCTGCGGGAGGGCAATCAAATATAAATGAGCAGTTCTTC. Its protein product is CASSSGPAGGQSNINEQFF. Based on the CDR3 plus reference TRBV7-7 and TRBJ2-1, the full variable domain is GAGVSQSPRYKVTKRGQDVTLRCDPISSHATLYWYQQALGQGPEFLTYFNYEAQPDKSGLPSDRFSAERPEGSISTLTIQRTEQRDSAMYRCASSSGPAGGQSNINEQFFGPGTRLTVL.

This clonotype was seen a few times. V usage is TRBV12-3 or TRBV12-4 and J usage is TRBJ2-3; 16 positions match TRBD2. This CDR3 contains 17 residues. V trimming: 5 bases; J trimming: 4 bases; junction bases outside the gene matches: 6. The CDR3 here is CASSPGLAGGRADTQYF. CDR3 DNA: TGTGCCAGCAGTCCGGGACTAGCGGGGGGGCGAGCAGATACGCAGTATTTT.